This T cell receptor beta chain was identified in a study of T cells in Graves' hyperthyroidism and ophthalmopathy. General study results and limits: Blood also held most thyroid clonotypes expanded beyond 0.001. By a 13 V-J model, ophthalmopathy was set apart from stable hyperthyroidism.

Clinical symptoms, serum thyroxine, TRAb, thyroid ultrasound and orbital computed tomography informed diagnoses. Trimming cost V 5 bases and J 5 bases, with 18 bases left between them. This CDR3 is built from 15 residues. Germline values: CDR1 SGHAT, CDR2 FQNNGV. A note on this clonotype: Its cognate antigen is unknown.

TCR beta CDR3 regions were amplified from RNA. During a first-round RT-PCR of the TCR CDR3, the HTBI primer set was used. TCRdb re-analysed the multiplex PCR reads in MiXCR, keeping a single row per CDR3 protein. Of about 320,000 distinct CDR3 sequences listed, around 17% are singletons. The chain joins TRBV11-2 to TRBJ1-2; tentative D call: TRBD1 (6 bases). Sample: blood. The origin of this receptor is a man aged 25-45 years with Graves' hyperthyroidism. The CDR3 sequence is CASSPPRQAGYGYTF. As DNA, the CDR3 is TGTGCCAGCAGCCCCCCTAGACAGGCTGGGTATGGCTACACCTTC.